A single TCR beta chain is shown here with its context. This clonotype was seen repeatedly, ten times or more. This clone's antigen is unknown. Within one base of it there is no much larger clone, and no base qualities were kept. The roughly 42 donors, aged about 6 to 100 years, were systemically healthy Caucasian individuals from Russia. Roughly 10 milliliters of peripheral blood were collected from each donor into EDTA-treated Vacutainer tubes. PBMCs were isolated by Ficoll-Paque density-gradient centrifugation, with at least 7 million obtained per sample. Total RNA was extracted from PBMCs with Trizol reagent, with at least 6 micrograms obtained per sample. The percentages of naive CD45RAhigh/CD27high T cells were determined by flow cytometry on a PBMC aliquot from every donor. The data were obtained in a study of blood T cells in healthy people across ages (dated by TCRdb to the mid-2010s). The study in broad terms: Template switching captured roughly one uniquely barcoded TCR beta cDNA molecule per two T cells in model experiments. Using deep sequencing normalized with unique cDNA molecular identifiers, the study measured how TCR beta repertoire diversity changes with age. Donors were grouped into four age groups: young (average about 15 years), middle-aged (39), aged (around 60) and long-lived (around 80). For two donors (one aged 18 to 29 and one aged 80 or older), the study analyzed two additional independent replicas of 1 million unique cDNA reads from the same blood draw.

The library was obtained by 5' RACE. Sequencing instrument: Illumina HiSeq 2500. A second 7 to 11 cycle PCR used a sample-barcoded 5' primer and a J-beta primer mix. Each TCR beta cDNA molecule received a unique molecular identifier from a template-switch 5' adaptor carrying 12 random nucleotides. Each sample yielded at least 3 million CDR3-containing paired-end reads. All of the RNA was converted into first-strand cDNA using the Mint cDNA synthesis kit, with a TRBC-specific oligonucleotide serving as the primer. After uracil-DNA glycosylase treatment, a first 18-cycle PCR used universal primers M1SS and BC2_uni_R on all cDNA. Per the original workflow: Each sample was normalized by randomly selecting 1 million high-quality reads, each carrying a distinct molecular identifier. Instead of being binned into consensus sequences, reads that shared molecular identifiers were thrown out. MiTCR, run with a Q25 quality threshold and the strictest error-elimination algorithm, handled CDR3 identification, clonotype clustering and error correction. A nonparametric unseen species model using Euler transformation provided a lower-bound estimate of total TCR beta diversity. TCRdb trimmed the raw reads at Q25, called clones with MiXCR and kept productive beta chains. When rows share a CDR3 protein, they turn into one entry using the most common DNA and genes. These V and J calls derive from TCRdb rather than the authors' analysis. The sample contains over 750,000 distinct CDR3 sequences, 25% of them found a single time. 9.4% of the sample goes to the ten largest clones.

General findings and caveats noted by the study authors: Bulk unsorted PBMC profiling prevented conclusive comparison of naive and antigen-experienced compartments. Estimates of total diversity based on one million sequenced T cells were considered lower bounds and underestimates. The long-lived group showed more naive CD4+ T cells, fewer expanded clones and increased TCR diversity than the aged group, suggesting age selection. As age increased, observed TCR beta diversity per million T cells dropped in a roughly linear way, and a significant reduction was already evident by age around 41. Donor CMV infection status was unknown, potentially confounding age-related changes in expanded clonotypes. A strong correlation was found between observed TCR beta diversity and the percentage of naive T cells measured by flow cytometry.

The germline V gene sets CDR1 to SGHTA and CDR2 to FQGTGA. Measured from the cysteine to the phenylalanine, the CDR3 is 16 residues long. Solely the CDR3 DNA is kept, with 48 bases framed from the first base. This sample also belongs to another study, concerning T cells of mothers and their children. Per the second study: Nine systemically healthy Caucasian individuals, comprising three mothers and their six children, were included as donors. cDNA synthesis consumed the entire amount of extracted RNA, loaded at approximately 1.5 ug RNA in each 15 ul reaction. In the second PCR, the M1S primer introduced both the sample barcodes and 2-4 random nucleotides. Each mother yielded over 8.5 million TCR beta CDR3 reads and each child 2.5 million to 3.5 million reads. In both related and unrelated pairs, thymic selection shapes the output of TCR recombination in a similar way, with inherited differences having only a minor effect. Normalized repertoire overlap was always slightly but never significantly higher in related than unrelated mother-child pairs. No persistent microchimeric T cell clones were found, with a detection sensitivity of roughly 99 clones per million clonotypes. The study used deep NGS to compare TCR beta repertoires of mothers and children, seeking features distinguishing related mother-child pairs from unrelated individuals. On average, the children were roughly 10 +/- 4 years old, while the mothers were around 40 +/- 4 years old. After adapters were ligated using NEBNext reagents, the libraries underwent 100+100 nt paired-end sequencing on an Illumina HiSeq 2000. To prevent cross-contamination, the mother and child libraries were prepared one month apart and sequenced in separate runs. For each donor, between 500,000 and 2,000,000 distinct TCR beta clonotypes were identified. Naive TCR beta clonotypes were estimated from low-frequency clonotypes matched to each donor's FACS-determined naive share, without sorting.

Sequencing used blood. The receptor was isolated from a boy under 18 in good health. The sequence links TRBV7-3 to TRBJ2-5, and 10 junctional nucleotides match TRBD2. With the DNA end fitting TRBJ2-1 better, the J assignment may be wrong. The nucleotide sequence reads TGTGCCAGCAGCTTAAGGCCTAGCGGGGGCTACAATGAGCAGTTCTTC. It encodes CASSLRPSGGYNEQFF.